Reported below is one TCR beta chain. This entry belongs to a study of control samples from healthy donors and cancer patients. Trimming removed 4 bases at V and 6 bases at J, with 12 bases between. CDR3 length equals 13 residues. Germline-derived CDR1 and CDR2 are SGHDN and FVKESK. Method: immunoSEQ multiplex PCR; TCRdb's copy keeps in-frame clones and lacks some. The table has more than 150,000 clones, 93% seen once. The source material was blood. The genes are TRBV14 and TRBJ1-2; possible D gene TRBD1, 6 bases. The sequence was collected from a man aged 50 to 60 in good health. CDR3 region: CASSRLQGNGYTF. In nucleotides, the CDR3 is TGTGCCAGCAGCCGCTTACAGGGAAATGGCTACACCTTC.